These T cell receptor beta chains were read from a single sample in a study of cytomegalovirus exposure and HLA in healthy donors. Data came from immunoSEQ multiplex PCR; TCRdb stores just in-frame clones and leaves some out. The sample records a few hundred thousand clones, more than 60% being singletons. The sample was PBMCs. The origin of the receptors is a girl between 2 and 10 years old in good health and CMV-seronegative. Both conserved end residues are part of each CDR3. Fields, in order: V gene, D gene, clone size, J gene, CDR3 DNA, CDR3 protein. The D gene is left open where the match is weak. Some rows have no size entry. The others give once, few or many, or a class for an expanded clone.

TRBV4-1	TRBD1	NA	TRBJ1-2	TGCGCCAGCAGAGAAACCGGGACAGGGGGCAGGAACTATGGCTACACCTTC	CASRETGTGGRNYGYTF
TRBV6-1	TRBD1	NA	TRBJ1-1	TGTGCCAGACAGGGGGGAAACACTGAAGCTTTCTTT	CARQGGNTEAFF
TRBV4-2	TRBD1	NA	TRBJ1-5	TGTGCCAGCAGCCAAGAGGAGGGACAGGGGAGTCAGCCCCAGCATTTT	CASSQEEGQGSQPQHF
TRBV6-1	TRBD2	NA	TRBJ2-7	TGTGCCAGCACCGCTAGCGGGAACTACGAGCAGTACTTC	CASTASGNYEQYF
TRBV5-1	TRBD1	NA	TRBJ2-2	TGCGCCAGCAGCTTTGCTCCAGGGGGCCCGAACACCGGGGAGCTGTTTTTT	CASSFAPGGPNTGELFF
TRBV5-1	NA	few	TRBJ2-5	TGCGCCAGCAGCTTGGGCAGGCAAAGGTGGGAGACCCAGTACTTC	CASSLGRQRWETQYF
TRBV27	NA	NA	TRBJ2-7	TGTGCCAGCAGCTCCAGAGGGAACTACGAGCAGTACTTC	CASSSRGNYEQYF
TRBV25-1	TRBD2	NA	TRBJ2-3	TGTGCCAGCAGTGGACTAGCGGGGGGGCCAGATACGCAGTATTTT	CASSGLAGGPDTQYF
TRBV5-1	NA	NA	TRBJ1-4	TGCGCCAGCAGCTTGTATGGGGGCCTCAGGAATGAAAAACTGTTTTTT	CASSLYGGLRNEKLFF
TRBV7-9	NA	NA	TRBJ1-1	TGTGCCAGCATGTCCGGGACATCGAACACTGAAGCTTTCTTT	CASMSGTSNTEAFF
TRBV6-6	NA	NA	TRBJ1-6	TGTGCCAGCAGTTTGGGGGCCTCCTATAATTCACCCCTCCACTTT	CASSLGASYNSPLHF
TRBV5-1	NA	NA	TRBJ2-7	TGCGCCAGCAGCTTAGGGGTCAACTACGAGCAGTACTTC	CASSLGVNYEQYF
TRBV15	NA	NA	TRBJ1-5	TGTGCCACCAGCAGAGGGGCAGGGGTTCTACAGCCCCAGCATTTT	CATSRGAGVLQPQHF
TRBV5-1	TRBD1	NA	TRBJ2-3	TGCGCCAGCAGCTGGGGGACAGGACCTAGCACAGATACGCAGTATTTT	CASSWGTGPSTDTQYF
TRBV7-8	TRBD2	NA	TRBJ2-1	TGTGCCAGCAGCTTAGTGGGACTAGCGGGAGGTAGCGAGCAGTTCTTC	CASSLVGLAGGSEQFF
TRBV6-5	NA	NA	TRBJ1-6	TGTGCCAGCAGTTACGGAGGGGCGAGCCACTTT	CASSYGGASHF
TRBV19	NA	NA	TRBJ1-2	TGTGCCAGTAAAAAACAAGACTATGGCTACACCTTC	CASKKQDYGYTF
TRBV6-1	TRBD2	NA	TRBJ2-7	TGTGCCAGCAGTGAGGGGACTAGCGGGAGGGAGGGAGGACGAGACGAGCAGTACTTC	CASSEGTSGREGGRDEQYF
TRBV9	NA	NA	TRBJ2-3	TGTGCCAGAGCCCCGCGCAATACGCAGTATTTT	CARAPRNTQYF
TRBV7-9	NA	NA	TRBJ2-5	TGTGCCAGCACCCTCGGGGATCAGACCCAGTACTTC	CASTLGDQTQYF
TRBV6-5	NA	NA	TRBJ1-5	TGTGCCAGCAGTTACTCGAGCACGGGAAATCAGCCCCAGCATTTT	CASSYSSTGNQPQHF
TRBV5-4	TRBD2	NA	TRBJ2-3	TGTGCCAGCAGACGACTAGCGGACCGCACAGATACGCAGTATTTT	CASRRLADRTDTQYF